This T cell receptor beta chain was retrieved from a study of early T cells in non-severe SARS-CoV-2 infection. Study results and caveats: Using VDJdb, the matching emphasized anti-spike CD8 responses while missing private and CD4 specificities.

This clonotype occurred many times. The antigen is undetermined. Via MiXCR, TCRdb re-called the 5' RACE reads, giving one row per CDR3 protein. This table has 35,000 to 45,000 distinct CDR3 sequences, less than 6.5% appearing once. The CDR3 totals 12 residues. V gave up 5 bases and J gave up 3 bases; unmatched junction bases: 0. CDR1 is MDHEN and CDR2 is SYDVKM in the germline V gene. The chain links TRBV28 to TRBJ2-5; the match to TRBD2 covers 7 bases. This clonotype was obtained from an adult who was a healthcare worker with PCR-confirmed SARS-CoV-2 infection or an uninfected control (not recorded which). The material was whole blood, obtained at baseline. The CDR3: CASSSGKETQYF. For the CDR3, the DNA is TGTGCCAGCAGTAGCGGGAAAGAGACCCAGTACTTC.